This passage covers 22 T cell receptor beta chains from one sample sequenced in a study of neurological immune-mediated disorders. Time point meaning: technical triplicate 3. MiXCR, applied by TCRdb to the 5' RACE reads, yields one record per CDR3 protein. The data show nearly 30,000 distinct CDR3 sequences, with about 16% seen just once and about 4.9% held by the top ten. The sequenced sample consisted of CD4+ T cells from blood. Receptors were obtained from a female donor with HTLV-1-associated myelopathy (HAM/TSP).

A word on this clonotype: Mismatch with germline at one junction end may stem from a read error. The V and J genes are TRBV6-2 or TRBV6-3 and TRBJ1-5; TRBD1 matches 7 bases. The germline V gene encodes CDR1 MNHEY and CDR2 SVGEGT. The CDR3 covers 17 residues. CDR3: CASSYPRGGSINQPQHF. CDR3 nucleotide sequence: TGTGCCAGCAGTTACCCAAGAGGGGGCTCGATCAATCAACCCCAGCATTTT.

There are many counts of this clonotype. Its ends do not fully match the called genes, so a read error is possible. The V call is TRBV14, the J call TRBJ2-5; the match to TRBD2 covers 10 bases. The CDR3 consists of 16 residues. Per the germline V gene, CDR1 is SGHDN and CDR2 is FVKESK. CDR3 loop: CANSQGLASGAETQYF. The CDR3 coding sequence is TGTGCCAACAGCCAGGGACTAGCGTCCGGGGCAGAGACCCAGTACTTC.

The table lists this clonotype with many counts. The chain is built from TRBV20-1 and TRBJ2-3, with D uncertain. The CDR3 contains 11 residues. Trimming removed 1 base from V and 3 bases from J, with 2 bases in between. Germline V gives CDR1 DFQATT, CDR2 SNEGSKA (reference sequence). The CDR3 nucleotides are TGCAGTGCTAGAGTAACAGATACGCAGTATTTT. It translates to CSARVTDTQYF.

This clonotype was seen ten or more times. The chain carries TRBV28 and TRBJ2-1; D may be TRBD2 (5 bases). The CDR3 is 12 residues long. V shed 8 bases and J shed 7 bases, with 12 bases lying between them. Germline values: CDR1 MDHEN, CDR2 SYDVKM. DNA for the CDR3: TGTGCCAGCCGCTCCCCGGGGAATGAGCAGTTCTTC. This codes for CASRSPGNEQFF.

This clonotype was detected ten times or more. The chain combines TRBV7-2 with TRBJ2-5, with a tentative D call TRBD1 (6 bases). This CDR3 has 14 amino acids. Trimming took 4 bases from V and 2 from J, leaving 11 bases between them. Germline CDR1 SGHTA, CDR2 FQGNSA. CDR3 sequence reads: CASSYRQGQETQYF. The CDR3 nucleotides read TGTGCCAGCAGCTATCGGCAGGGGCAAGAGACCCAGTACTTC.

As to this clonotype: Since a much larger clone is just one base distant, this may be a read error. V usage is TRBV25-1 and J usage is TRBJ2-1; no clear D. Between the trimmed V and J ends, which lost 1 base and 6 bases, there was a span of 10 bases. Germline loops: CDR1 MGHDK, CDR2 SYGVNS. The CDR3 sequence is 14 residues long. CDR3 amino acids: CASSESGLGNEQFF. In DNA, the CDR3 is TGTGCCAGCAGTGAATCTGGTCTCGGCAATGAGCAGTTCTTC.

The V and J genes are TRBV19 and TRBJ2-5, with unresolved D. V dropped 4 bases and J dropped 8 bases, with 20 bases sitting between them. In germline, CDR1 is LNHDA, CDR2 SQIVND (reference sequence). The CDR3 sequence is 15 residues long. The CDR3 loop is CASSTDLLEAYTQYF. CDR3 DNA sequence: TGTGCCAGTAGTACTGACCTTTTGGAAGCATATACCCAGTACTTC.

This clonotype was counted at least ten times. The chain has TRBV5-1 and TRBJ2-7; 10 nucleotides align to TRBD2. CDR1 is SGHRS and CDR2 is YFSETQ in the germline V gene. This CDR3 comprises 15 residues. J lost 2 bases, V lost 1 base, and 3 bases had no gene match. This chain's CDR3 is CASSLMGLATYEQYF. The CDR3 DNA is TGCGCCAGCAGCTTGATGGGACTAGCGACCTACGAGCAGTACTTC.

As for this clonotype: Because it lacks the conserved phenylalanine or tryptophan at the end, this CDR3 is likely a read error. The DNA is omitted, as the CDR3 cannot be located on it reliably, and the CDR3 follows TCRdb's listing. The gene calls are TRBV7-2 and TRBJ2-5; the table's D call TRBD1 went unverified against the DNA. The CDR3 comprises 16 residues, both ends counted. Germline V CDR1 and CDR2: SGHTA, FQGNSA. The CDR3 loop reads CASRPGQYNSPLHFGN.

This clonotype was observed at least ten times. The chain couples TRBV5-1 to TRBJ2-2; the match to TRBD1 covers 7 bases. The CDR3 has 16 residues. Per germline, CDR1 SGHRS and CDR2 YFSETQ. Trimming took 7 bases from V and 0 from J; bases not matched to a gene: 9. The CDR3 reads CASLSDRAANTGELFF. In DNA, the CDR3 is TGCGCCAGCCTATCAGACAGGGCCGCGAACACCGGGGAGCTGTTTTTT.

This clonotype was detected ten times or more. This chain joins TRBV29-1 and TRBJ1-2, with D unclear. The germline V and J ends were trimmed by 2 bases and 8 bases, with 15 bases remaining between them. The CDR3 is made up of 13 amino acids. Germline lookup yields CDR1 SQVTM and CDR2 ANQGSEA. The CDR3 loop is CSVELDKASGYTF. The CDR3 bases are TGCAGCGTTGAACTTGACAAAGCTAGCGGCTACACCTTC.

This clonotype was counted many times. The rearrangement uses TRBV7-2 and TRBJ2-5, with TRBD1 matching 8 bases. Germline V gene data show CDR1 as SGHTA and CDR2 as FQGNSA. The CDR3 spans 14 residues. The junction had 5 bases not matched to a gene; V was cut back by 3 bases and J by 5 bases. CDR3 in DNA: TGTGCCAGCAGCTTCCAGGGGGCGCTCGAGACCCAGTACTTC. Protein sequence: CASSFQGALETQYF.

This clonotype appeared many times. This chain joins TRBV6-5 and TRBJ1-2; D ambiguous. V dropped 5 bases and J dropped 3 bases, with 10 bases sitting between them. This CDR3 has 13 amino acids. The germline V gene encodes CDR1 MNHEY and CDR2 SVGAGI. CDR3 in amino acids: CASSSNGDYGYTF. As DNA, the CDR3 is TGTGCCAGCAGTAGCAACGGAGACTATGGCTACACCTTC.

This clonotype showed up many times. The chain couples TRBV7-3 to TRBJ2-3; D may be TRBD2 (6 bases). In germline, CDR1 is SGHTA, CDR2 FQGTGA. The germline V and J ends were trimmed by 2 bases and 0 bases, with 9 bases remaining between them. CDR3 length: 15 amino acids. For the CDR3, the DNA is TGTGCCAGCAGCTTATACGGGGGAAGCACAGATACGCAGTATTTT. It translates to CASSLYGGSTDTQYF.

This clonotype is medium-sized (0.01 to 0.1%) in the sample. This sequence joins TRBV10-3 and TRBJ2-7, with no clear D. V gave up 6 bases and J gave up 0 bases, with 9 bases separating them. Per germline, CDR1 ENHRY and CDR2 SYGVKD. The CDR3 covers 13 residues. CDR3 sequence: CAIRQSSSYEQYF. CDR3 coding DNA: TGTGCCATCAGACAGTCTAGCTCCTACGAGCAGTACTTC.

The rearrangement joins TRBV20-1 to TRBJ1-6; TRBD1 might be the D (5 bases). This CDR3 has 14 residues. V was trimmed by 3 bases and J by 6 bases, leaving 12 bases between them. The V gene's germline CDR1 is DFQATT and CDR2 SNEGSKA (reference sequence). CDR3: CSARETAGNSPLHF. The CDR3 DNA reads as TGCAGTGCTAGGGAGACAGCGGGTAATTCACCCCTCCACTTT.

This clonotype was recorded at least ten times. The chain combines TRBV5-1 with TRBJ2-1; the match to TRBD2 covers 12 bases. Trimming at V came to 1 base and at J to 8 bases, leaving 4 bases not matched to a gene. The CDR3 sequence is 15 residues long. The germline V gene encodes CDR1 SGHRS and CDR2 YFSETQ. DNA of the CDR3: TGCGCCAGCAGCTTGCCTAGCGGGGGGGAGGATGAGCAGTTCTTC. It translates to CASSLPSGGEDEQFF. The entire variable domain, with the rest obtained from reference TRBV5-1 and TRBJ2-1, is as follows: KAGVTQTPRYLIKTRGQQVTLSCSPISGHRSVSWYQQTPGQGLQFLFEYFSETQRNKGNFPGRFSGRQFSNSRSEMNVSTLELGDSALYLCASSLPSGGEDEQFFGPGTRLTVL.

This clonotype came up many times. This rearrangement joins TRBV7-2 to TRBJ2-3; D is ambiguous. The CDR3 extends over 15 amino acids. Trimming removed 8 bases from V and 5 bases from J, with 20 bases in between. Germline V gene lookup returns CDR1 SGHTA and CDR2 FQGNSA. In nucleotides, the CDR3 is TGTGCCAGCCGACACGGAATGAAAGGTGGAGATACGCAGTATTTT. Translation gives CASRHGMKGGDTQYF.

This clonotype was recorded many times. The rearrangement joins TRBV9 to TRBJ2-5, with a weak D call TRBD1 (6 bases). Trimming removed 0 bases from V and 1 base from J, with 10 bases in between. Germline V gene sequence: CDR1 SGDLS, CDR2 YYNGEE. The CDR3 contains 15 residues. CDR3 sequence: CASSVAVTGQETQYF. The CDR3 DNA sequence: TGTGCCAGCAGCGTAGCTGTGACAGGCCAAGAGACCCAGTACTTC. Filled out from reference TRBV9 and TRBJ2-5, the complete variable domain reads DSGVTQTPKHLITATGQRVTLRCSPRSGDLSVYWYQQSLDQGLQFLIQYYNGEERAKGNILERFSAQQFPDLHSELNLSSLELGDSALYFCASSVAVTGQETQYFGPGTRLLVL.

The V and J genes are TRBV11-3 and TRBJ2-3; 7 positions agree with TRBD2. Germline trimming cut 1 base from V and 8 bases from J; bases unmatched to any gene: 18. Germline values: CDR1 SGHNT, CDR2 YENEEA. The CDR3 length is 18 residues. CDR3 coding DNA: TGTGCCAGCAGCTTAGGCGGCGGGGGAACTCAGGCTGGGATTACGCAGTATTTT. Its protein product is CASSLGGGGTQAGITQYF.

This clonotype has ten or more counts. The chain uses TRBV20-1 and TRBJ2-7; 11 bases map to TRBD2. The CDR3 runs 11 residues. Germline-derived CDR1 and CDR2 are DFQATT and SNEGSKA (reference sequence). CDR3 sequence (DNA): TGCAGCTCCGGGACTAGCGGTGAGCAGTACTTC. The encoded protein is CSSGTSGEQYF.

This clonotype was seen many times. V and J are TRBV7-2 and TRBJ2-3, with D maybe TRBD1 (6 bases). CDR1 and CDR2 (germline): SGHTA, FQGNSA. The CDR3 is 12 amino acids. The ends were cut back, 2 bases at V and 7 bases at J, with 7 bases in the middle. The chain's CDR3 is CASSLWGHTQYF. CDR3 bases: TGTGCCAGCAGCTTATGGGGGCATACGCAGTATTTT. Based on the CDR3 plus reference TRBV7-2 and TRBJ2-3, the full variable domain is GAGVSQSPSNKVTEKGKDVELRCDPISGHTALYWYRQSLGQGLEFLIYFQGNSAPDKSGLPSDRFSAERTGGSVSTLTIQRTQQEDSAVYLCASSLWGHTQYFGPGTRLTVL.